This is a list of T cell receptor beta chains from one sample in a study of T cell responses to AZD1222 COVID-19 vaccine. The table came from immunoSEQ multiplex PCR; TCRdb's copy has only in-frame clones and leaves some out. The sample lists 150,000 or so clones, about 87% seen once, with less than 15% in the top ten. The sequencing used peripheral blood, collected on day 0 of AZD1222 vaccination. Receptor source: an adult in good health. Both conserved end residues are part of each CDR3.

V: TRBV13; J: TRBJ1-1; CDR3: CASSPKWTGLNTEAFF
V: TRBV28; J: TRBJ1-2; CDR3: CASSRTVIRGYTF
V: TRBV28; J: TRBJ1-3; CDR3: CASIAGNRGNTIYF
V: TRBV24-1; J: TRBJ1-2; CDR3: CATNITGGAGGYTF
V: TRBV5-6; J: TRBJ1-2; CDR3: CASSLAGFYYGYTF
V: TRBV3-1/TRBV3-2; J: TRBJ1-2; CDR3: CASSQVGTRYGYTF
V: TRBV7-7; J: TRBJ1-4; CDR3: CASRGQGEEKLFF
V: TRBV19; J: TRBJ1-5; CDR3: CASKTGHFSNQPQHF
V: TRBV13; J: TRBJ1-2; CDR3: CASRPLGANYGYTF
V: TRBV5-1; J: TRBJ1-2; CDR3: CASSLDGANYGYTF
V: TRBV15; J: TRBJ1-3; CDR3: CATSRAMVDWDSSGNTIYF
V: TRBV9; J: TRBJ1-4; CDR3: CASSATGTGLNEKLFF
V: TRBV7-9; J: TRBJ1-2; CDR3: CASSLGGSDYGYTF
V: TRBV7-2; J: TRBJ1-3; CDR3: CASSLAGTNSGNTIYF
V: TRBV7-9; J: TRBJ1-1; CDR3: CASSLKAGGTEAFF
V: TRBV7-2; J: TRBJ2-1; CDR3: CASSVGTLNEQFF
V: TRBV28; J: TRBJ1-2; CDR3: CASSLPDRVGGYTF
V: TRBV7-8; J: TRBJ1-2; CDR3: CASSPPGTGGFDVYGYTF
V: TRBV3-1/TRBV3-2; J: TRBJ1-3; CDR3: CASSQVALSGNTIYF
V: TRBV10-3; J: TRBJ1-3; CDR3: CAISELTGVGNTIYF
V: TRBV12-5; J: TRBJ1-4; CDR3: CASGARDGSNEKLFF
V: TRBV5-6; J: TRBJ1-5; CDR3: CASSLWGAWSNQPQHF
V: TRBV5-5; J: TRBJ2-1; CDR3: CASSLTLDYFNEQFF
V: TRBV3-1/TRBV3-2; J: TRBJ2-7; CDR3: CASSQGGSVIYEQYF
V: TRBV18; J: TRBJ2-7; CDR3: CASSPIAGTGGAVNYEQYF
V: TRBV19; J: TRBJ2-6; CDR3: CASSILGQHSGANVLTF
V: TRBV18; J: TRBJ1-5; CDR3: CASSPGTVYQPQHF
V: TRBV6-2/TRBV6-3; J: TRBJ1-1; CDR3: CASSRPGQNTEAFF
V: TRBV6-5; J: TRBJ2-7; CDR3: CASSYSARGTSYEQYF
V: TRBV20-1; J: TRBJ2-5; CDR3: CSASPRQETQYF
V: TRBV5-1; J: TRBJ2-5; CDR3: CASRMVTSEKETQYF
V: TRBV4-2; J: TRBJ2-5; CDR3: CASSQDRREETQYF
V: TRBV6-5; J: TRBJ2-1; CDR3: CASSLTSGGRSLKQFF
V: TRBV7-6; J: TRBJ2-5; CDR3: CASSGGQGFRETQYF
V: TRBV19; J: TRBJ1-6; CDR3: CASSMTGGRANSPLHF
V: TRBV30; J: TRBJ1-2; CDR3: CAWSPGYGYTF
V: TRBV7-3; J: TRBJ1-1; CDR3: CASSSQGNTEAFF
V: TRBV30; J: TRBJ2-2; CDR3: CAWKPGTGGFSGELFF
V: TRBV18; J: TRBJ1-4; CDR3: CASSRTGQGFEKLFF
V: TRBV24-1; J: TRBJ1-1; CDR3: CATSASLNTEAFF
V: TRBV5-8; J: TRBJ1-1; CDR3: CASSLIHQNTEAFF
V: TRBV14; J: TRBJ2-6; CDR3: CASSQEEWGAGANVLTF
V: TRBV6-5; J: TRBJ1-5; CDR3: CASRGQGGQPQHF
V: TRBV6-2/TRBV6-3; J: TRBJ1-1; CDR3: CASSYTVGMGTEAFF
V: TRBV4-1; J: TRBJ1-1; CDR3: CASSGVGFLVNTEAFF
V: TRBV7-8; J: TRBJ1-6; CDR3: CASSLGAGLGSRNPYSPLHF
V: TRBV21-1; J: TRBJ2-1; CDR3: CASSLGHLYGDEQFF
V: TRBV7-2; J: TRBJ2-2; CDR3: CASRPRGGNTGELFF
V: TRBV28; J: TRBJ1-1; CDR3: CASSLTGVSEAFF
V: TRBV6-2/TRBV6-3; J: TRBJ1-1; CDR3: CASSFTYGQVEAFF
V: TRBV7-2; J: TRBJ1-5; CDR3: CASSLVGTGSNQPQHF
V: TRBV5-1; J: TRBJ1-1; CDR3: CASSSQTYSPEAFF
V: TRBV5-4; J: TRBJ1-1; CDR3: CASSRGQGVNTEAFF
V: TRBV6-5; J: TRBJ1-3; CDR3: CASSYDGSGNTIYF
V: TRBV5-1; J: TRBJ1-1; CDR3: CASSRTGNTEAFF